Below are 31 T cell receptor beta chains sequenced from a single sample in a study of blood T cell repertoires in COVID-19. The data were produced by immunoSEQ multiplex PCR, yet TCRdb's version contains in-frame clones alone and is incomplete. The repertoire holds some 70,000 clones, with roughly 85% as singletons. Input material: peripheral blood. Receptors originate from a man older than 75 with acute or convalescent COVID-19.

Written as DNA, the CDR3 is TGTGCCAGTACCCCAGGGACTAGCGGCTACAATGAGCAGTTCTTC. It encodes CASTPGTSGYNEQFF. The chain is built from TRBV19 and TRBJ2-1; 11 bases match TRBD2. Trimming cost V 7 bases and J 3 bases; bases outside gene matches: 5. Looked up from germline, CDR1 is LNHDA and CDR2 is SQIVND (reference sequence). The CDR3 has 15 amino acids.

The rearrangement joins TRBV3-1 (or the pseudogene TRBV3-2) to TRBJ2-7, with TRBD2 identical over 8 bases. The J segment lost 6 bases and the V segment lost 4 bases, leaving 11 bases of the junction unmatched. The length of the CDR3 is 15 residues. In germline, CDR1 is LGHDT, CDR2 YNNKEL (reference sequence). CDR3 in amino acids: CASSPRLARLLEQYF. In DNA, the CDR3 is TGTGCCAGCAGCCCCCGACTAGCGCGATTGCTCGAGCAGTACTTC.

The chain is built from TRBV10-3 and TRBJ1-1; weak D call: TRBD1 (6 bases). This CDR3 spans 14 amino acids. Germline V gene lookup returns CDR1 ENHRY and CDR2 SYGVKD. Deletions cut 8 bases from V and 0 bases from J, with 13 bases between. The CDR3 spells CAISLGHLNTEAFF. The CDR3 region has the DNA TGTGCCATCTCCCTGGGACACCTGAACACTGAAGCTTTCTTT.

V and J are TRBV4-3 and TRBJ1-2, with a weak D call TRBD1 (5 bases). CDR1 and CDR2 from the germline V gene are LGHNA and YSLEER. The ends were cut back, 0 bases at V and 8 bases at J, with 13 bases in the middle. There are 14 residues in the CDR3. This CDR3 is CASSQERGVGGYTF. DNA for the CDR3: TGCGCCAGCAGCCAAGAGCGGGGGGTCGGGGGCTACACCTTC.

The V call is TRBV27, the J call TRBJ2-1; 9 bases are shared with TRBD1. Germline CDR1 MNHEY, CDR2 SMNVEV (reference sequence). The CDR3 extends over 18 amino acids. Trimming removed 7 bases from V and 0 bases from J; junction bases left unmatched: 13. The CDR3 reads CASIPGTGTTSSYNEQFF. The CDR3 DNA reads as TGTGCCAGCATCCCCGGGACAGGGACTACTAGCTCCTACAATGAGCAGTTCTTC.

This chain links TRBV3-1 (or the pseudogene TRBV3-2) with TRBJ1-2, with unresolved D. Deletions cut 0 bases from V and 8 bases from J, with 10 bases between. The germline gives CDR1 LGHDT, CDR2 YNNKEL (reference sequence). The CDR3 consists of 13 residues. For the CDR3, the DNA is TGTGCCAGCAGCCAAGAGGGCCGATCAGGCTACACCTTC. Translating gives CASSQEGRSGYTF.

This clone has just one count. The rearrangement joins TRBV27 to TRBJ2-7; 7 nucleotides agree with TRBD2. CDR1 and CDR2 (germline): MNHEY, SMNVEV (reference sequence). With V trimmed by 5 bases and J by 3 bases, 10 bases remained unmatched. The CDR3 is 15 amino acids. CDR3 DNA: TGTGCCAGCAGTCAAAAACTAGCGAGAAACTACGAGCAGTACTTC. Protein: CASSQKLARNYEQYF.

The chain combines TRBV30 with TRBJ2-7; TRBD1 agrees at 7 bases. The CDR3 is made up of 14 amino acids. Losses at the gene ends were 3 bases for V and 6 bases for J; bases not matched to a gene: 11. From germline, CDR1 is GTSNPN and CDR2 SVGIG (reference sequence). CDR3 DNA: TGTGCCTGGAGGAGACAGGGAATAGTAGGCGAGCAGTACTTC. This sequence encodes CAWRRQGIVGEQYF.

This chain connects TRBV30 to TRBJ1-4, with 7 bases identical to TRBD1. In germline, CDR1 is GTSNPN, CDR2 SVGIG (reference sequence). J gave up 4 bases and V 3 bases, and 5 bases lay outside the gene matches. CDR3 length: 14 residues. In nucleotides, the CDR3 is TGTGCCTGGAGCCTGGACAGGCTTAATGAAAAACTGTTTTTT. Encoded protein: CAWSLDRLNEKLFF.

CDR3 sequence: CASSEQGANYGYTF. The CDR3 DNA follows: TGTGCCAGCAGTGAGCAGGGTGCTAACTATGGCTACACCTTC. The rearrangement joins TRBV6-1 to TRBJ1-2; D may be TRBD1 (5 bases). The CDR3 contains 14 residues. Trimming cost V 3 bases and J 0 bases, with 8 bases left between them. The germline V gene has CDR1 MNHNS and CDR2 SASEGT.

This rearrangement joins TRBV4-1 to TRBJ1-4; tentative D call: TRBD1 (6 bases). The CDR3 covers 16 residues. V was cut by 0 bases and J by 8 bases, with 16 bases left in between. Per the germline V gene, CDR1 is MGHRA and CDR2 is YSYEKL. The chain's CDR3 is CASSQEGQGRGEKLFF. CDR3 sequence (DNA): TGCGCCAGCAGCCAAGAGGGCCAGGGGAGAGGGGAAAAACTGTTTTTT.

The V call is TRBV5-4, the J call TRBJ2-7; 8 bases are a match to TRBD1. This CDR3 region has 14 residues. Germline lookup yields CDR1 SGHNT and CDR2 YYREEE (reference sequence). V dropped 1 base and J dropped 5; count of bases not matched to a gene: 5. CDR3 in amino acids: CASSLKTGVNEQYF. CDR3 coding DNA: TGTGCCAGCAGCTTGAAGACAGGGGTCAACGAGCAGTACTTC. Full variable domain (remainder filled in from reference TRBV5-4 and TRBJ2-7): ETGVTQSPTHLIKTRGQQVTLRCSSQSGHNTVSWYQQALGQGPQFIFQYYREEENGRGNFPPRFSGLQFPNYSSELNVNALELDDSALYLCASSLKTGVNEQYFGPGTRLTVT.

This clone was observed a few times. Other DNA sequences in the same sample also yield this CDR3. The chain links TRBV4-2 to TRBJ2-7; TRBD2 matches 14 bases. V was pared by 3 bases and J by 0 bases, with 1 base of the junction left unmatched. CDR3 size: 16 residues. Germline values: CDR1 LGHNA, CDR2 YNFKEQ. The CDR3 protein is CASSQGTSGSSYEQYF. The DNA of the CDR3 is TGTGCCAGCAGCCAGGGGACTAGCGGGAGCTCCTACGAGCAGTACTTC.

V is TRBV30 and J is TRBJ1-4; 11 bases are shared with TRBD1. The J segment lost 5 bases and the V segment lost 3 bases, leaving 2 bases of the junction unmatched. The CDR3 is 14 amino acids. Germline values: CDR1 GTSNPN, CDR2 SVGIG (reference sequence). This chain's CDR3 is CAWSWDRGNEKLFF. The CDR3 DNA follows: TGTGCCTGGAGCTGGGACAGGGGGAATGAAAAACTGTTTTTT.

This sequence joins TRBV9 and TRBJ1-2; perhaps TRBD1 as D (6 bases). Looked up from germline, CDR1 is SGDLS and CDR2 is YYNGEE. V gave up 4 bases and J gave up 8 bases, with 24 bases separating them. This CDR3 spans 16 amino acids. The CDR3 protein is CASSQSGRGADGGYTF. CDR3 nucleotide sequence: TGTGCCAGCAGCCAGAGCGGTCGGGGGGCAGATGGCGGCTACACCTTC.

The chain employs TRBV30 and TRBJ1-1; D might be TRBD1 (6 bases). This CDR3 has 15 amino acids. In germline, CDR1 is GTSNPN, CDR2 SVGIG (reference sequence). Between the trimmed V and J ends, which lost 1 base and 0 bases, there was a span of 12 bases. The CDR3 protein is CAWSDLRGLNTEAFF. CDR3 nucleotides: TGTGCCTGGAGTGACCTGAGGGGGTTGAACACTGAAGCTTTCTTT.

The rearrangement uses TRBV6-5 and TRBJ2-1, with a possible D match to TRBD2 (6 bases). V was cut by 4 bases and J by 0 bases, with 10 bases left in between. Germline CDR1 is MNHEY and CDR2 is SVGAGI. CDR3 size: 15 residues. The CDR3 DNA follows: TGTGCCAGCAGTTCAGCGGGCGTCTCCTACAATGAGCAGTTCTTC. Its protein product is CASSSAGVSYNEQFF.

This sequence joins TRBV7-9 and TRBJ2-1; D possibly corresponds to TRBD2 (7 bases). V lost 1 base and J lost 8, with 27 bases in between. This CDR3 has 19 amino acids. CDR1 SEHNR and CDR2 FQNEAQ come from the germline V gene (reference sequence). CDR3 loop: CASSLELMGGPSKRYEQFF. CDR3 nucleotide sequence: TGTGCCAGCAGCTTAGAGCTGATGGGGGGGCCTAGCAAGCGCTATGAGCAGTTCTTC. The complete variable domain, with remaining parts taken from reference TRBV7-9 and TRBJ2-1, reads DTGVSQNPRHKITKRGQNVTFRCDPISEHNRLYWYRQTLGQGPEFLTYFQNEAQLEKSRLLSDRFSAERPKGSFSTLEIQRTEQGDSAMYLCASSLELMGGPSKRYEQFFGPGTRLTVL.

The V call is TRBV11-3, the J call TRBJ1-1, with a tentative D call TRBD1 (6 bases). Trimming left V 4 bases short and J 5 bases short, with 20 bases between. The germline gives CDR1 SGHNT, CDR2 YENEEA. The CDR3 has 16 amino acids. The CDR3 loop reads CASSSRGGRVVTEAFF. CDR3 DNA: TGTGCCAGCAGCTCCCGGGGGGGCAGGGTCGTAACTGAAGCTTTCTTT.

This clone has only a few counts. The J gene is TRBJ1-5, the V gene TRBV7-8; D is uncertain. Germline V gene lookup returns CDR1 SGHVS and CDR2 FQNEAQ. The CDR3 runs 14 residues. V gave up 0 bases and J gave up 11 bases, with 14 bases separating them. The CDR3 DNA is TGTGCCAGCAGCTTAGCCGACATTGGGAGGACCCAGCATTTT. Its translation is CASSLADIGRTQHF. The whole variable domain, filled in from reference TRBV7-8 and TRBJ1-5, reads GAGVSQSPRYKVAKRGQDVALRCDPISGHVSLFWYQQALGQGPEFLTYFQNEAQLDKSGLPSDRFFAERPEGSVSTLKIQRTQQEDSAVYLCASSLADIGRTQHFGDGTRLSIL.

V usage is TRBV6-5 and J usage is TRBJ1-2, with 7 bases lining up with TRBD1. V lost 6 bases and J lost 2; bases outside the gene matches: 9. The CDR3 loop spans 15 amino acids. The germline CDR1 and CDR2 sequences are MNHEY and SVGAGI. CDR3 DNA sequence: TGTGCCAGCAGGGAGGGGGACAGCGAAAACTATGGCTACACCTTC. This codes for CASREGDSENYGYTF.

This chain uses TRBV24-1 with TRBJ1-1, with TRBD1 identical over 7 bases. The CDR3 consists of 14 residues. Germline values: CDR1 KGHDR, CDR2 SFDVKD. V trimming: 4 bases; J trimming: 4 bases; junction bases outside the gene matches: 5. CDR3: CATSDPGQPTEAFF. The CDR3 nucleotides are TGTGCCACCAGTGACCCGGGACAGCCCACTGAAGCTTTCTTT.

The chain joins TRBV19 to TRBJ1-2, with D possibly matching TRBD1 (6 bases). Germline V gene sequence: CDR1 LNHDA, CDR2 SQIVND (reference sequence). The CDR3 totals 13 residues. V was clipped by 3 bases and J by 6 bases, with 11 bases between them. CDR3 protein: CASSMRAGDGYTF. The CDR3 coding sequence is TGTGCCAGTAGTATGAGGGCAGGGGATGGCTACACCTTC.

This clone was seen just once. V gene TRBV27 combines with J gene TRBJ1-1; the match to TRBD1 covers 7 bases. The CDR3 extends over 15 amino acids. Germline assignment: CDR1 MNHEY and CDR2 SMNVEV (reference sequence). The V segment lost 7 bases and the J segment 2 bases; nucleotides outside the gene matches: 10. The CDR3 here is CASTLTGVSNTEAFF. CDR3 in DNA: TGTGCCAGCACCTTAACAGGGGTTTCAAACACTGAAGCTTTCTTT.

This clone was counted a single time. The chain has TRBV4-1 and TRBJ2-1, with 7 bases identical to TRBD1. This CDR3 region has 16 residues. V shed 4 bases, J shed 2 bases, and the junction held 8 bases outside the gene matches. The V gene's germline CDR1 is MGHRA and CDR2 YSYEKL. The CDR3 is CASSPIDRAPYNEQFF. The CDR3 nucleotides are TGCGCCAGCAGCCCTATAGACAGGGCCCCCTACAATGAGCAGTTCTTC.

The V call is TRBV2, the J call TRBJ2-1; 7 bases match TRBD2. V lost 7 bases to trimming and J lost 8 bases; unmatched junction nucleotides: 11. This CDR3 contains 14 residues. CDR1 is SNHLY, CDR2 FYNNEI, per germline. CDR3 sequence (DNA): TGTGCCAGCAAGCCGGGGAGGGGCGGCGATGAGCAGTTCTTC. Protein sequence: CASKPGRGGDEQFF. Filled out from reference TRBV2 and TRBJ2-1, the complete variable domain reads EPEVTQTPSHQVTQMGQEVILRCVPISNHLYFYWYRQILGQKVEFLVSFYNNEISEKSEIFDDQFSVERPDGSNFTLKIRSTKLEDSAMYFCASKPGRGGDEQFFGPGTRLTVL.

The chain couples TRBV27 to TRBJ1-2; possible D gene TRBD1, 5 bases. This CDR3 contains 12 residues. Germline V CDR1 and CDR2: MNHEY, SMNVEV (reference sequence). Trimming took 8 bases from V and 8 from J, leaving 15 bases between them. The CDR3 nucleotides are TGTGCCAGCCGTGTGCGGGGCGGAGGCTACACCTTC. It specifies CASRVRGGGYTF.

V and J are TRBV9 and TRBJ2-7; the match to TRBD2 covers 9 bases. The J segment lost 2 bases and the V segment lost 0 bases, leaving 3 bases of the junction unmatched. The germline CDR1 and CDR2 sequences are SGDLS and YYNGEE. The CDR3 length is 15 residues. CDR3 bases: TGTGCCAGCAGCGTAGGAGGGACTAGCCCCTACGAGCAGTACTTC. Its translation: CASSVGGTSPYEQYF. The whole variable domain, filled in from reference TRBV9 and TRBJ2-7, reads DSGVTQTPKHLITATGQRVTLRCSPRSGDLSVYWYQQSLDQGLQFLIQYYNGEERAKGNILERFSAQQFPDLHSELNLSSLELGDSALYFCASSVGGTSPYEQYFGPGTRLTVT.

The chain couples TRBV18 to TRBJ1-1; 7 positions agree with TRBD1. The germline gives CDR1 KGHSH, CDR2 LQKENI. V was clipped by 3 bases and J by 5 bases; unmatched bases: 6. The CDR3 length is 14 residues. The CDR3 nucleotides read TGTGCCAGCTCACCCGGACAGGTTTTGACTGAAGCTTTCTTT. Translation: CASSPGQVLTEAFF.

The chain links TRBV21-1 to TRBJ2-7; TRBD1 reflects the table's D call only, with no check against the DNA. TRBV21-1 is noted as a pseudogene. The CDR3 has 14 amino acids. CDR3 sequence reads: CSSPAGTRRDEQYF. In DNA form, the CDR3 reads TGTTCCTCTCCTGCCGGGACAAGACGTGACGAGCAGTACTTC.

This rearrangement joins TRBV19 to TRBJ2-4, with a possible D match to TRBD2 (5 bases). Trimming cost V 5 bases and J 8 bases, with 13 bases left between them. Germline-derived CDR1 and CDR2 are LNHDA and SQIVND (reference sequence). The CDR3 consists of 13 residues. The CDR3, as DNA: TGTGCCAGTAGTCGCGACCACGGGGACATTCAGTACTTC. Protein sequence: CASSRDHGDIQYF.